Listed below are T cell receptor beta chains from one sample, sequenced in a study of sequential checkpoint blockade in melanoma. Generated by immunoSEQ multiplex PCR, the TCRdb table keeps only in-frame clones and is missing some. The sample lists tens of thousands of clones; around 82% were seen once. The sequencing used CD8+ T cells sorted from blood (inferred from file names), collected from a patient given nivolumab and ipilimumab in sequence. The receptors come from a human donor with melanoma. Each CDR3 is given with its conserved first and last residue. A D gene is named only where the DNA matches it firmly. Clone sizes are given selectively: once, few, many, or a class where the clone is expanded.

TRBJ1-5	TRBV6-1	NA	TRBD1	TGTGCCAGCAGTGGATCTGGGACAGGAGTGGGACAGCCCCAGCATTTT	CASSGSGTGVGQPQHF
TRBJ1-3	TRBV27	NA	NA	TGTGCCAGCAGTCCGAACAGGGACTCTGGAAACACCATATATTTT	CASSPNRDSGNTIYF
TRBJ2-5	TRBV7-2	NA	NA	TGTGCCAGCAGCCGAACAGGGATTCAAGAGACCCAGTACTTC	CASSRTGIQETQYF
TRBJ1-5	TRBV12-5	NA	NA	TGTGCTAGTGGTCTCCTCCCCGATCAGCCCCAGCATTTT	CASGLLPDQPQHF
TRBJ2-2	TRBV7-7	once	NA	TGTGCTAGCAGCTCAGTCCCAGGTGGTAACGGGGAGCTGTTTTTT	CASSSVPGGNGELFF
TRBJ1-5	TRBV19	NA	NA	TGTGCCAGTAGTATTCGGCAGGCTCTCTATAGCAATCAGCCCCAGCATTTT	CASSIRQALYSNQPQHF
TRBJ1-1	TRBV18	NA	NA	TGTGCCAGCTCGCAGACCGGGACACCCAACACTGAAGCTTTCTTT	CASSQTGTPNTEAFF
TRBJ2-7	TRBV5-4	NA	TRBD2	TGTGCCAGCAGCTTGGGGGGCGGGAGGGTCTACGAGCAGTACTTC	CASSLGGGRVYEQYF
TRBJ2-7	TRBV7-2	NA	TRBD2	TGTGCCAGCAGCGGCCGGACTAGCGGCAGTCACGAGCAGTACTTC	CASSGRTSGSHEQYF
TRBJ2-5	TRBV10-1	few	NA	TGCGCCAGCAGTGAGTCGACGGGGAAAGAGACCCAGTACTTC	CASSESTGKETQYF
TRBJ1-1	TRBV6-5	once	NA	TGTGCCAGCAGACCGACAGGACGAAACACTGAAGCTTTCTTT	CASRPTGRNTEAFF
TRBJ2-3	TRBV2	NA	NA	TGTGCCAGCAGTGGGAACAGTCTCACAGATACGCAGTATTTT	CASSGNSLTDTQYF
TRBJ2-3	TRBV7-2	NA	TRBD2	TGTGCCAGCAGCAGGGAGCTAGCGGGAGTAAGAGCAGATACGCAGTATTTT	CASSRELAGVRADTQYF
TRBJ1-1	TRBV5-1	NA	TRBD1	TGCGCCAGCTCCCAAGGGGACAGGAACACTGAAGCTTTCTTT	CASSQGDRNTEAFF
TRBJ2-5	TRBV7-2	NA	NA	TGTGCCAGCAGCTCTCCCCGGTCCCAAGAGACCCAGTACTTC	CASSSPRSQETQYF
TRBJ2-7	TRBV2	NA	TRBD2	TGTGCCAGCAGTGGCAGCGGGAGTCGAGGGAGCGAGCAGTACTTC	CASSGSGSRGSEQYF
TRBJ1-1	TRBV15	few	NA	TGTGCCACCAGGAGGGGAGGAGGGTTCACTGAAGCTTTCTTT	CATRRGGGFTEAFF
TRBJ2-7	TRBV28	few	NA	TGTGCCAGCAGCCTCGGGAGCACCTACGAGCAGTACTTC	CASSLGSTYEQYF
TRBJ2-1	TRBV16	NA	NA	TGTGCCAGCAGCCAACAAAGCGCGTACAATGAGCAGTTCTTC	CASSQQSAYNEQFF
TRBJ2-7	TRBV7-9	NA	NA	TGTGCCAGCACCTCAGGGTCGCTGGAGAACGAGCAGTACTTC	CASTSGSLENEQYF
TRBJ1-2	TRBV19	few	NA	TGTGCCAGTAGTATAGAGTCCGGACTTAGAACCTCTAACTATGGCTACACCTTC	CASSIESGLRTSNYGYTF
TRBJ2-4	TRBV5-1	NA	TRBD1	TGCGCCAGCAGCCTACAGGACAGGAACATTCAGTACTTC	CASSLQDRNIQYF
TRBJ2-7	TRBV18	few	NA	TGTGCCAGCTCACAACAGAGTCTCGAGCAGTACTTC	CASSQQSLEQYF
TRBJ2-6	TRBV19	NA	TRBD1	TGTGCCAGTAGTGTTACAGGGGGCGCGGGGGCCAACGTCCTGACTTTC	CASSVTGGAGANVLTF
TRBJ2-2	TRBV7-7	NA	NA	TGTGCTAGCAGCATTAGTGCCGGGGAGCTGTTTTTT	CASSISAGELFF
TRBJ1-1	TRBV5-5	NA	NA	TGTGCCAGCAGCCCTCGTGTAAAGAACACTGAAGCTTTCTTT	CASSPRVKNTEAFF
TRBJ2-1	TRBV6-4	NA	TRBD2	TGTGCCAGCAGTGAACAGGGACTAGCGGGAGGGAATGAGCAGTTCTTC	CASSEQGLAGGNEQFF
TRBJ2-2	TRBV13	NA	TRBD2	TGTGCCAGCAGTCCAACGGGGACTAGGAAACCGGGGACCGGGGAGCTGTTTTTT	CASSPTGTRKPGTGELFF
TRBJ1-1	TRBV6-1	NA	TRBD1	TGTGCCAGCAGGAAAACAGGGGGCACTGAAGCTTTCTTT	CASRKTGGTEAFF
TRBJ2-3	TRBV7-2	NA	NA	TGTGCCAGCAGCCCGGGGACTTGGAATACGCAGTATTTT	CASSPGTWNTQYF
TRBJ2-2	TRBV11-3	NA	TRBD1	TGTGCCAGCAGCCCGGGGACAGGGAGAAACGGGGAGCTGTTTTTT	CASSPGTGRNGELFF
TRBJ2-1	TRBV11-2	NA	TRBD2	TGTGCCAGCAGCTTCCCTTTCGGCGGGAGAAGGGGAAATGAGCAGTTCTTC	CASSFPFGGRRGNEQFF
TRBJ2-7	TRBV5-1	NA	TRBD2	TGCGCCAGCAGCTTTGGCGGGAGGAAGGACGAGCAGTACTTC	CASSFGGRKDEQYF
TRBJ1-5	TRBV19	NA	TRBD1	TGTGCCAGTAGTATCAGACAGGGCGGGCAGCCCCAGCATTTT	CASSIRQGGQPQHF
TRBJ2-1	TRBV5-1	NA	NA	TGCGCCAGCAGCCTTGAGTTGGCAGGGAAATATGAGCAGTTCTTC	CASSLELAGKYEQFF
TRBJ2-2	TRBV5-1	NA	NA	TGCGCCAGCAGCTTGGGGCCCGAAGGGGCGACAAGACCCGGGGAGCTGTTTTTT	CASSLGPEGATRPGELFF
TRBJ2-1	TRBV19	NA	TRBD1	TGTGCCAGTAGAAAACGCCACCCGGGACAGGGTTTCCACAATGAGCAGTTCTTC	CASRKRHPGQGFHNEQFF
TRBJ1-1	TRBV7-2	NA	NA	TGTGCCAGCAGCTCAGGACTCTCTGAAGCTTTCTTT	CASSSGLSEAFF
TRBJ2-2	TRBV7-2	NA	TRBD2	TGTGCCAGCAGCTTAGTAGCGGGAGGAGGCACCGGGGAGCTGTTTTTT	CASSLVAGGGTGELFF
TRBJ2-1	TRBV18	few	TRBD1	TGTGCCAGCTCACCCCCTTCCGGGACAGGCTACAATGAGCAGTTCTTC	CASSPPSGTGYNEQFF
TRBJ1-3	TRBV30	NA	NA	TGTGCCTGGAGGGGAGGTGACACAAGGCCTGGAAACACCATATATTTT	CAWRGGDTRPGNTIYF